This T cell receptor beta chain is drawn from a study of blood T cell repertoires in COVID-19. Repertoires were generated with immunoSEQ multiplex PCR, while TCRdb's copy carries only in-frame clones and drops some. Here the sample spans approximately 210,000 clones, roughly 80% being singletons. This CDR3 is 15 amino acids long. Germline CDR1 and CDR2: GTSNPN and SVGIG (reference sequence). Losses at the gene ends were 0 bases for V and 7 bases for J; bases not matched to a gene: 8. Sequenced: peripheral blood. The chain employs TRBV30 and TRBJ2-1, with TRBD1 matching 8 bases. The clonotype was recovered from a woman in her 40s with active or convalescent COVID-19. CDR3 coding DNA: TGTGCCTGGAGTGTTTGGACAGGGTTAGGTAATGAGCAGTTCTTC. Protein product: CAWSVWTGLGNEQFF.